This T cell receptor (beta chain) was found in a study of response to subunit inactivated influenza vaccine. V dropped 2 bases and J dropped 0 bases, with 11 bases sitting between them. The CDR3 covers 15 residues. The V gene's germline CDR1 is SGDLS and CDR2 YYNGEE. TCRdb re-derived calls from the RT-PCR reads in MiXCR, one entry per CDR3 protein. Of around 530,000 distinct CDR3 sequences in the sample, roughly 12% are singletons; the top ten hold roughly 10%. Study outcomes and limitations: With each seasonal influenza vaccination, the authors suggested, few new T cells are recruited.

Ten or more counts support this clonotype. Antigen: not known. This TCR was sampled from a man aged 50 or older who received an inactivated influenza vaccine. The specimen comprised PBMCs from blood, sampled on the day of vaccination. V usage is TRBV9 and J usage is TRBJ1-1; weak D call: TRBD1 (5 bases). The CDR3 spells CASSVEEGMNTEAFF. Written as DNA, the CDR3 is TGTGCCAGCAGCGTCGAGGAGGGGATGAACACTGAAGCTTTCTTT. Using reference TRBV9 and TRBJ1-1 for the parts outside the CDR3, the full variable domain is DSGVTQTPKHLITATGQRVTLRCSPRSGDLSVYWYQQSLDQGLQFLIQYYNGEERAKGNILERFSAQQFPDLHSELNLSSLELGDSALYFCASSVEEGMNTEAFFGQGTRLTVV.